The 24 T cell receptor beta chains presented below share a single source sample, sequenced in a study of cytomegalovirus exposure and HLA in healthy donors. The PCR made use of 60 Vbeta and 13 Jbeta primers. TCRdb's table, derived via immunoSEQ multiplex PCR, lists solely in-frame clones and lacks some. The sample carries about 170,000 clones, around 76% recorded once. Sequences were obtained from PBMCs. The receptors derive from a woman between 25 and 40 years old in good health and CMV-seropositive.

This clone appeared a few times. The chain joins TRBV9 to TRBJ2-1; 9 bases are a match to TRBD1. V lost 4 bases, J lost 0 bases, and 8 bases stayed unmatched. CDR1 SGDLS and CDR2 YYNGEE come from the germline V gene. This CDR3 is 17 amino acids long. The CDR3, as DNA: TGTGCCAGCAGCCGGACAGGGGATACAGGCTCCTACAATGAGCAGTTCTTC. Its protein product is CASSRTGDTGSYNEQFF.

CDR3 in amino acids: CASSPGTGINQPQHF. CDR3 sequence (DNA): TGCGCCAGCAGCCCCGGGACAGGGATCAATCAGCCCCAGCATTTT. The chain links TRBV5-1 to TRBJ1-5, with TRBD1 matching 9 bases. CDR1 is SGHRS, CDR2 YFSETQ, per germline. Losses at the gene ends were 4 bases for V and 3 bases for J; bases not matched to a gene: 5. CDR3 size: 15 residues.

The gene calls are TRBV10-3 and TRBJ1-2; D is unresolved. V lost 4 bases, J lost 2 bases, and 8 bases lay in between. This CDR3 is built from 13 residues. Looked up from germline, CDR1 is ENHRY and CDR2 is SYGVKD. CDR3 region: CAISGGSNYGYTF. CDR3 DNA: TGTGCCATCAGTGGAGGCAGCAACTATGGCTACACCTTC.

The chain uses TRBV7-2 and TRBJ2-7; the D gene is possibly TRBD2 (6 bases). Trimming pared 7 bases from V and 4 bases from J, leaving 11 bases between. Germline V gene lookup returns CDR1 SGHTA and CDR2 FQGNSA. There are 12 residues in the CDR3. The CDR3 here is CASTGGGYEQYF. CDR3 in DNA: TGTGCCAGCACCGGAGGAGGGTACGAGCAGTACTTC.

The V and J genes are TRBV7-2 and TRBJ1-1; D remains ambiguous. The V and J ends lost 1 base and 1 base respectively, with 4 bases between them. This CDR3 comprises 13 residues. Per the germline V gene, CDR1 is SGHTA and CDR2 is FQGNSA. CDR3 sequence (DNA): TGTGCCAGCAGCTTAGACAGGAACACTGAAGCTTTCTTT. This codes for CASSLDRNTEAFF. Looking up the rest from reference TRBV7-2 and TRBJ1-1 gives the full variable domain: GAGVSQSPSNKVTEKGKDVELRCDPISGHTALYWYRQSLGQGLEFLIYFQGNSAPDKSGLPSDRFSAERTGGSVSTLTIQRTQQEDSAVYLCASSLDRNTEAFFGQGTRLTVV.

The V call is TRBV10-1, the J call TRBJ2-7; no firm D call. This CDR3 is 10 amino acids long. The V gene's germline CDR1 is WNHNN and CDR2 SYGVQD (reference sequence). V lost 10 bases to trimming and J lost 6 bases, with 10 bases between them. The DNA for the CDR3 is TGCGCCATTGGAGTAGTCGAGCAGTACTTC. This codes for CAIGVVEQYF.

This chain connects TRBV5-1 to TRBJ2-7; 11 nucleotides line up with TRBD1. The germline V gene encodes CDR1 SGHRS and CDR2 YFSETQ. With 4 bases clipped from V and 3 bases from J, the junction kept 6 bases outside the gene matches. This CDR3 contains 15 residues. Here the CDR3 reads CASSLDRGHYYEQYF. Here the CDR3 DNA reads TGCGCCAGCAGCCTGGACAGGGGGCATTACTACGAGCAGTACTTC.

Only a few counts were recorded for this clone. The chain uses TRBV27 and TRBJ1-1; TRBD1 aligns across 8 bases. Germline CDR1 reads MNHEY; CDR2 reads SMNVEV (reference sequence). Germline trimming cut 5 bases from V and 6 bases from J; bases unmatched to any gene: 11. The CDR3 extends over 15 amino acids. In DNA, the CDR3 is TGTGCCAGCAGTCTCCGAGGACAGGGTTTCCCTGAAGCTTTCTTT. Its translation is CASSLRGQGFPEAFF.

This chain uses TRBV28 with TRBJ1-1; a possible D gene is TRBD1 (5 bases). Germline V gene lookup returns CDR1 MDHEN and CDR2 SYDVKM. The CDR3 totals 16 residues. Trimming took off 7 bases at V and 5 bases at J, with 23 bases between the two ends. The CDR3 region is CASTIAGPGAETEAFF. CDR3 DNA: TGTGCCAGCACCATAGCAGGGCCGGGTGCGGAAACTGAAGCTTTCTTT.

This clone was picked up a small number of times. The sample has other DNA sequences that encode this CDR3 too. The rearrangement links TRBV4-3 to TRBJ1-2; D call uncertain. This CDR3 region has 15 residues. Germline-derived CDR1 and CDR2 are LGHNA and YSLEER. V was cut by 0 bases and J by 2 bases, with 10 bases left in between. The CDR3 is CASSQDPGGNYGYTF. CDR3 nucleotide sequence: TGCGCCAGCAGCCAAGACCCAGGAGGCAACTATGGCTACACCTTC.

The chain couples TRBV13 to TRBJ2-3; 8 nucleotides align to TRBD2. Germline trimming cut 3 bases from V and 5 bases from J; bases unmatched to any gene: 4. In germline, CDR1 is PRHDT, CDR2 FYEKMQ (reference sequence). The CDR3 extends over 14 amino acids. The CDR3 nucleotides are TGTGCCAGCAGCTTTAGAGCGGGGGAAGATACGCAGTATTTT. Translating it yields CASSFRAGEDTQYF.

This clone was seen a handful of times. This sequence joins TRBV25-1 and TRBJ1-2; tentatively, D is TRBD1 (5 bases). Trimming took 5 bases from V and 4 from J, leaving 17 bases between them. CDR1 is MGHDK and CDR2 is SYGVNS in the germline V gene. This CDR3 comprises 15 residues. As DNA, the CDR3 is TGTGCCAGCAGTTTTACCGGGACTCACTTCTATGGCTACACCTTC. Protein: CASSFTGTHFYGYTF.

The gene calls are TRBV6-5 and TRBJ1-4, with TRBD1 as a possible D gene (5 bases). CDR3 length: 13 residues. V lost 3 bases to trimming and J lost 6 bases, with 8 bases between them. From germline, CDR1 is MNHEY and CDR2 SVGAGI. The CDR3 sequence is CASSYATDEKLFF. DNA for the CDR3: TGTGCCAGCAGTTATGCGACAGATGAAAAACTGTTTTTT.

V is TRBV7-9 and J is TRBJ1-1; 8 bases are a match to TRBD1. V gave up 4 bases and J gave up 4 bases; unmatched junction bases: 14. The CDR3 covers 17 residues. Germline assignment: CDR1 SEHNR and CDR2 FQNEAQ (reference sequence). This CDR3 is CASSSGSGGAGGTEAFF. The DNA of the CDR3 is TGTGCCAGCAGCTCTGGATCAGGGGGCGCAGGTGGCACTGAAGCTTTCTTT.

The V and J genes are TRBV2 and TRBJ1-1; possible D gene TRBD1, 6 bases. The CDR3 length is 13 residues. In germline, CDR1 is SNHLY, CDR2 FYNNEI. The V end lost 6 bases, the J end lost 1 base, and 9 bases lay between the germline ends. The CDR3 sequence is CASRPGENTEAFF. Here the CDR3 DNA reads TGTGCCAGCAGACCAGGGGAGAACACTGAAGCTTTCTTT.

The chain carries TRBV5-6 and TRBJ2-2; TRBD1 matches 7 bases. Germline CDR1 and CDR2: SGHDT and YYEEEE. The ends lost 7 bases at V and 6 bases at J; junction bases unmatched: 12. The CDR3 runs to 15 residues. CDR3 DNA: TGTGCCAGCGGACCTGACAGGGCGGGCGCCGGGGAGCTGTTTTTT. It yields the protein CASGPDRAGAGELFF.

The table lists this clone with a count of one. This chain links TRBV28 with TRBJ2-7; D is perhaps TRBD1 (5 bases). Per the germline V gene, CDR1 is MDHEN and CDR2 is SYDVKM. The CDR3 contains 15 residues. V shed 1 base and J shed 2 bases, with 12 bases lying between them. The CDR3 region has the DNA TGTGCCAGCAGTTTATCTTCGGGCAGGGCCTACGAGCAGTACTTC. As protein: CASSLSSGRAYEQYF.

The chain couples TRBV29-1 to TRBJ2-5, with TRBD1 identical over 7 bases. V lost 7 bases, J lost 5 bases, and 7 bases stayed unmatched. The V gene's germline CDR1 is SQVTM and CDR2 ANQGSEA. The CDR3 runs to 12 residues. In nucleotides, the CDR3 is TGCAGCGCTTACAGGGGTGGCGAGACCCAGTACTTC. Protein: CSAYRGGETQYF.

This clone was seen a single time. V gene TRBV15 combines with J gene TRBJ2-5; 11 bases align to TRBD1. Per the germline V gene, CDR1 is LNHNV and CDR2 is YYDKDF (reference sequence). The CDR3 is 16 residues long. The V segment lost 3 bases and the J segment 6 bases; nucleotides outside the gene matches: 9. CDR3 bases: TGTGCCACCAGCAGTCATGGACAGGGGGCGCTTAAGACCCAGTACTTC. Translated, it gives CATSSHGQGALKTQYF.

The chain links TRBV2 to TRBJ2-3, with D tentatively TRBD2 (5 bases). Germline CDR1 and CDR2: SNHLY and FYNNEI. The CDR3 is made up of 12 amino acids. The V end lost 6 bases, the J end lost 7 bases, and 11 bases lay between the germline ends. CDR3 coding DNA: TGTGCCAGCAGCCCTGGAGGAAATACGCAGTATTTT. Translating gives CASSPGGNTQYF.

In DNA, the CDR3 is TGTGCCAGCAGCTCCATGAGAGTGGGTCAGCGCGAAAAACTGTTTTTT. It codes for CASSSMRVGQREKLFF. The rearrangement joins TRBV7-6 to TRBJ1-4; D not certain. Trimming took 4 bases from V and 8 from J, leaving 20 bases between them. This CDR3 spans 16 amino acids. Germline V gene data show CDR1 as SGHVS and CDR2 as FNYEAQ.

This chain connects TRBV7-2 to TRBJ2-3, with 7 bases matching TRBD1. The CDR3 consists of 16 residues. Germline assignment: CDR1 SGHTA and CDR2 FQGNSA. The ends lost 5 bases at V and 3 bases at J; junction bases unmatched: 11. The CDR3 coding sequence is TGTGCCAGCAGCACCCGACAGGGATTTAAGACAGATACGCAGTATTTT. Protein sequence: CASSTRQGFKTDTQYF.

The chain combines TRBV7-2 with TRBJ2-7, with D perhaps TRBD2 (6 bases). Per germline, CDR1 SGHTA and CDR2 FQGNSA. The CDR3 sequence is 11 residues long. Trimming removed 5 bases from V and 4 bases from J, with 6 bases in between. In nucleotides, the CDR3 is TGTGCCAGCAGCCGGGGGTACGAGCAGTACTTC. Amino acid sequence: CASSRGYEQYF.

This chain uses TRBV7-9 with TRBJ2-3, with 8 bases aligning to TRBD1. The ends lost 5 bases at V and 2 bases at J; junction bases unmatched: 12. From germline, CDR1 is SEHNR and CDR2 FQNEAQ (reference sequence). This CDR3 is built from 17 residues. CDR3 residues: CASSKWTGSSNTDTQYF. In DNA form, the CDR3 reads TGTGCCAGCAGCAAATGGACAGGGTCCTCCAACACAGATACGCAGTATTTT. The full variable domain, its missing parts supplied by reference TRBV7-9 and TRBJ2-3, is DTGVSQNPRHKITKRGQNVTFRCDPISEHNRLYWYRQTLGQGPEFLTYFQNEAQLEKSRLLSDRFSAERPKGSFSTLEIQRTEQGDSAMYLCASSKWTGSSNTDTQYFGPGTRLTVL.